The 4 T cell receptor beta chains given below trace back to one sample, sequenced in a study of PD-L1 blockade in urothelial cancer. Time point in this sample: peripheral blood 6 weeks after treatment start. Only in-frame clones appear in the TCRdb table, and some are missing; sequencing was by immunoSEQ multiplex PCR. The repertoire includes roughly 120,000 clones, 85% to 90% of them detected once, and 1.5% to 2% sits in the top ten. The sample was PBMCs, taken around atezolizumab (anti-PD-L1) treatment. The receptors shown here come from a man between 60 and 75 years old with urothelial cancer.

The gene calls are TRBV5-6 and TRBJ2-5, with D perhaps TRBD1 (6 bases). The CDR3 has 13 residues. CDR1 is SGHDT, CDR2 YYEEEE, per germline. V dropped 1 base and J dropped 5 bases, with 9 bases sitting between them. As DNA, the CDR3 is TGTGCCAGCAGCTTGAGTCAGGGGGAGACCCAGTACTTC. Its protein product is CASSLSQGETQYF.

This clone was observed once. The chain links TRBV10-3 to TRBJ2-5; the match to TRBD1 covers 8 bases. J was trimmed by 5 bases and V by 5 bases; bases with no gene match: 13. The germline V gene has CDR1 ENHRY and CDR2 SYGVKD. The CDR3 is 16 residues long. The chain's CDR3 is CAISQGASRYGETQYF. The CDR3 nucleotides read TGTGCCATCAGTCAGGGGGCATCCAGATATGGGGAGACCCAGTACTTC.

The rearrangement uses TRBV29-1 and TRBJ1-2, with 11 bases matching TRBD1. V gave up 3 bases and J gave up 8 bases; unmatched junction bases: 2. Germline-derived CDR1 and CDR2 are SQVTM and ANQGSEA. The length of the CDR3 is 12 residues. CDR3 DNA: TGCAGCGTTGAGGGACAGGGGGTGGGCTACACCTTC. It translates to CSVEGQGVGYTF.

This rearrangement joins TRBV4-2 to TRBJ2-3; perhaps TRBD2 as D (5 bases). Germline-derived CDR1 and CDR2 are LGHNA and YNFKEQ. This CDR3 contains 13 residues. Trimming left V 2 bases short and J 5 bases short, with 8 bases between. CDR3 bases: TGTGCCAGCAGCCAACTAGCACAAGATACGCAGTATTTT. It yields the protein CASSQLAQDTQYF.